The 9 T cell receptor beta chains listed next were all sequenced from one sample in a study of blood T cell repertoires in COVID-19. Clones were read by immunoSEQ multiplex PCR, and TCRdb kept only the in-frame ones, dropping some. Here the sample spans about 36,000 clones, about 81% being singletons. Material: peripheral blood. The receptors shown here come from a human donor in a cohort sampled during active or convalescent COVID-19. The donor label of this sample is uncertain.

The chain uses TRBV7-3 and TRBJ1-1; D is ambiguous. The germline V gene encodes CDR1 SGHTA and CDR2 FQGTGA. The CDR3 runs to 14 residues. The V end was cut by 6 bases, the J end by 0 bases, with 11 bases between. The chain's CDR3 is CASRQNGMNTEAFF. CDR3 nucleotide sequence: TGTGCCAGCAGACAGAACGGTATGAACACTGAAGCTTTCTTT.

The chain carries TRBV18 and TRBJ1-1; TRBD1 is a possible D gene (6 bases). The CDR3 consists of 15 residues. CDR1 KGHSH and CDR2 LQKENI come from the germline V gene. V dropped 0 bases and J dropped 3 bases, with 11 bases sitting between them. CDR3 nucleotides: TGTGCCAGCTCACCACCGCGGGGGCTGTACACTGAAGCTTTCTTT. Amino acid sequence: CASSPPRGLYTEAFF.

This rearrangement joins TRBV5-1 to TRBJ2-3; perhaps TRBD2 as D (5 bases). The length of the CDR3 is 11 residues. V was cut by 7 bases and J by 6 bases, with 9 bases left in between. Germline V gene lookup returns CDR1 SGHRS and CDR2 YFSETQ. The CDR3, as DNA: TGCGCCAGCTCCCGGAGGGATACGCAGTATTTT. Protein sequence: CASSRRDTQYF.

In nucleotides, the CDR3 is TGCGCCAGCAGCCGGGGTAGCGCGATCACAGATACGCAGTATTTT. This codes for CASSRGSAITDTQYF. The chain employs TRBV4-1 and TRBJ2-3; D is perhaps TRBD2 (5 bases). Germline-derived CDR1 and CDR2 are MGHRA and YSYEKL. The germline V and J ends were trimmed by 4 bases and 2 bases, with 13 bases remaining between them. The CDR3 extends over 15 amino acids.

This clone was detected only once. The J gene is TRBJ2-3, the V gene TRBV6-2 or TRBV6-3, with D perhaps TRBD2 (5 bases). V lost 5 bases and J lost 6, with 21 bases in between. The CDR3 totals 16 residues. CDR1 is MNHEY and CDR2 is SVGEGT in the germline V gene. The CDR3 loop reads CASSRGLLPGRDTQYF. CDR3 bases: TGTGCCAGCAGTCGCGGACTTCTCCCAGGCAGGGATACGCAGTATTTT.

For the CDR3, the DNA is TGTGCCAGCGGCTCCCAGGGAAGTGCCACTGAAGCTTTCTTT. Protein product: CASGSQGSATEAFF. The V call is TRBV7-9, the J call TRBJ1-1; weak D call: TRBD1 (5 bases). CDR3 size: 14 residues. Germline V gene lookup returns CDR1 SEHNR and CDR2 FQNEAQ (reference sequence). Trimming took off 8 bases at V and 4 bases at J, with 17 bases between the two ends.

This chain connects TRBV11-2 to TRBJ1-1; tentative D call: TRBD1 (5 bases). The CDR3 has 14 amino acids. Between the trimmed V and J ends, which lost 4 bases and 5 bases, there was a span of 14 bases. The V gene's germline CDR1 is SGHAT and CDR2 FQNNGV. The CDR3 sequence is CASSYPRGGTEAFF. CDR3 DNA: TGTGCCAGCAGCTACCCCCGCGGGGGGACTGAAGCTTTCTTT.

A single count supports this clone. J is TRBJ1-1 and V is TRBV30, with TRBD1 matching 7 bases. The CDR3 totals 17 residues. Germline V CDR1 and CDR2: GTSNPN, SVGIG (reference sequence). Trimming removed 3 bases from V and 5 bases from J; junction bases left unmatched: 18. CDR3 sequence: CAWSSTWLTGSVTEAFF. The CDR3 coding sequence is TGTGCCTGGAGCTCCACCTGGTTGACAGGGTCGGTAACTGAAGCTTTCTTT.

CDR3 loop: CASRKDYLPSETQYF. The CDR3 DNA follows: TGTGCCAGCAGGAAGGACTACCTCCCTTCAGAGACCCAGTACTTC. The rearrangement joins TRBV2 to TRBJ2-5, with D tentatively TRBD2 (6 bases). CDR3 length: 15 amino acids. V shed 6 bases and J shed 4 bases, with 18 bases lying between them. In germline, CDR1 is SNHLY, CDR2 FYNNEI.